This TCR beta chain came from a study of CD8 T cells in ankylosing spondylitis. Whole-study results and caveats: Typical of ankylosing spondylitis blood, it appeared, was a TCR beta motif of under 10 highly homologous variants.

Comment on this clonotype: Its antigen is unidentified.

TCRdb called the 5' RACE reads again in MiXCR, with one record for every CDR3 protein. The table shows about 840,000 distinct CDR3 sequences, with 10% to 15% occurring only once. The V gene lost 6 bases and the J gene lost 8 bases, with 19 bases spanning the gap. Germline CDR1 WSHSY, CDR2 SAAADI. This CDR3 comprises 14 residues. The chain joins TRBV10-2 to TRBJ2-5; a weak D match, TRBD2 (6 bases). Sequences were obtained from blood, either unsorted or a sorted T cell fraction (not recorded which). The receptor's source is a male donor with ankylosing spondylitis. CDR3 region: CASRWDWLGETQYF. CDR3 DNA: TGCGCCAGCAGATGGGACTGGCTCGGGGAAACCCAGTACTTC.